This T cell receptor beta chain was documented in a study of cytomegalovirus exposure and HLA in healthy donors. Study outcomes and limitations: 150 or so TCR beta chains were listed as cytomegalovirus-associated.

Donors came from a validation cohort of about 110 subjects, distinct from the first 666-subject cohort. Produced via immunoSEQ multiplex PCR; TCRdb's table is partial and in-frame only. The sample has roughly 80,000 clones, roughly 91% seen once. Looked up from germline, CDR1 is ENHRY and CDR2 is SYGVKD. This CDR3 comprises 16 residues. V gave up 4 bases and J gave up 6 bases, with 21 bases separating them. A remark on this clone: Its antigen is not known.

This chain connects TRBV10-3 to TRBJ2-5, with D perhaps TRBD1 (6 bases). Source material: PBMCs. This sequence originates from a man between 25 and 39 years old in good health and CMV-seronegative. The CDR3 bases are TGTGCCATCAGTGCAGGGGCCACCGAGGGGGAAAAGACCCAGTACTTC. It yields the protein CAISAGATEGEKTQYF.